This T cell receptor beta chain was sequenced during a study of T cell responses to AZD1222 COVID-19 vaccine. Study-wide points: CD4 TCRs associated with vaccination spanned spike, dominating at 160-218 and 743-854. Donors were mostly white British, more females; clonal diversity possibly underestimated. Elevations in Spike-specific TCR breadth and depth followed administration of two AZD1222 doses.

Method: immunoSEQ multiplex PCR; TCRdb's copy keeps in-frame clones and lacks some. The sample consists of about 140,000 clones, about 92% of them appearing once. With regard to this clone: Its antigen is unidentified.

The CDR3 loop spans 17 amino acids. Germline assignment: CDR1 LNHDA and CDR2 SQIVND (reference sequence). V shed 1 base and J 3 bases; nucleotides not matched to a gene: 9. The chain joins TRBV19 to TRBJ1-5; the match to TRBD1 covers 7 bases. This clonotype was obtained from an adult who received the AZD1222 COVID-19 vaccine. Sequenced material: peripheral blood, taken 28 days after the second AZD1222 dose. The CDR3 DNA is TGTGCCAGTAGTATAGGGGGCCAGGGGGTGTTCAATCAGCCCCAGCATTTT. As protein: CASSIGGQGVFNQPQHF.